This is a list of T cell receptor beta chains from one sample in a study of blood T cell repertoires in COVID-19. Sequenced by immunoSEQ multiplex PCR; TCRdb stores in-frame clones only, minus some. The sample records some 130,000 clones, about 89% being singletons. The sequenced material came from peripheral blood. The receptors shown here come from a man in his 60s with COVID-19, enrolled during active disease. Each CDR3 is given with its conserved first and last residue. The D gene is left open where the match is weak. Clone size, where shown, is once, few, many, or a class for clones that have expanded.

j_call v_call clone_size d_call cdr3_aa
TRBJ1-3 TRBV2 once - CASTPYRGSSGNTIYF
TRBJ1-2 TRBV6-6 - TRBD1 CASSPDRAYGYTF
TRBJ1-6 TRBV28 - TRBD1 CASRPRTGGLYNSPLHF
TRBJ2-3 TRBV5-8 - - CASSLRRQATLSDTQYF
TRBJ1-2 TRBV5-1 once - CASSWALGARGYTF
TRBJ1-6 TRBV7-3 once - CASSLNSPDRSSPLHF
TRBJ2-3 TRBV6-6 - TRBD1 CASSSGTGGSDTQYF
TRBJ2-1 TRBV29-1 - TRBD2 CSVRTSGLYNEQFF
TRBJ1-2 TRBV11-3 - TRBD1 CASSQQGYGYTF
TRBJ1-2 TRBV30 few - CAWNREGGYTF
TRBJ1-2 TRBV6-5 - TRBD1 CASSSGTGPLYGYTF
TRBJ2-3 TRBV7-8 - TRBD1 CASSRTTGVTDTQYF
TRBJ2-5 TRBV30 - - CAWSGRGETQYF
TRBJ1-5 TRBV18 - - CASSPNRDTNQPQHF
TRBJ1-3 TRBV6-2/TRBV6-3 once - CASSYSNQGGNTIYF